The T cell receptor (beta chain) under discussion was sequenced for a study of blood T cell repertoires in COVID-19. Across the whole study: Samples representing acute and convalescent COVID-19 were sourced from the United States, Italy and Spain. The cDNA or gDNA used as material had been derived from T cells, B-cell-depleted T cells, or PBMCs.

Germline CDR1 is SNHLY and CDR2 is FYNNEI. Trimming removed 6 bases at V and 3 bases at J, with 16 bases between. The CDR3 spans 15 residues. Authors' data handling: Cell counts per sample came from amplifying reference gene primers. Method: immunoSEQ multiplex PCR; TCRdb's copy keeps in-frame clones and lacks some. V, J and clone size are those of that table, while D and trimming were read from the DNA. This table has more than 250,000 clones, around 86% appearing once. The sequencing input was peripheral blood. The clonotype comes from a man aged 50-59 years with active or convalescent COVID-19. The rearrangement joins TRBV2 to TRBJ2-3; a possible D gene is TRBD1 (6 bases). The CDR3 DNA reads TGTGCCAGCAGCGACAGGTTGGGTGTAACAGATACGCAGTATTTT. Protein product: CASSDRLGVTDTQYF.